This T cell receptor (beta chain) was recovered during a study of shared T cell receptors in the human thymus. This table comes from immunoSEQ multiplex PCR, and its TCRdb copy is limited to in-frame clones, with some not included. The sample has about 380,000 clones, roughly 94% seen once; the top ten hold approximately 0.02%. The ends lost 5 bases at V and 3 bases at J; junction bases unmatched: 13. The CDR3 spans 16 residues. Germline values: CDR1 MDHEN, CDR2 SYDVKM. The chain links TRBV28 to TRBJ2-7; the match to TRBD1 covers 7 bases. Sequenced sample: thymocytes. The sequence was obtained from a human donor. The CDR3: CASSPTGQAGIYEQYF. The CDR3 DNA reads as TGTGCCAGCAGTCCGACTGGACAGGCAGGAATCTACGAGCAGTACTTC.